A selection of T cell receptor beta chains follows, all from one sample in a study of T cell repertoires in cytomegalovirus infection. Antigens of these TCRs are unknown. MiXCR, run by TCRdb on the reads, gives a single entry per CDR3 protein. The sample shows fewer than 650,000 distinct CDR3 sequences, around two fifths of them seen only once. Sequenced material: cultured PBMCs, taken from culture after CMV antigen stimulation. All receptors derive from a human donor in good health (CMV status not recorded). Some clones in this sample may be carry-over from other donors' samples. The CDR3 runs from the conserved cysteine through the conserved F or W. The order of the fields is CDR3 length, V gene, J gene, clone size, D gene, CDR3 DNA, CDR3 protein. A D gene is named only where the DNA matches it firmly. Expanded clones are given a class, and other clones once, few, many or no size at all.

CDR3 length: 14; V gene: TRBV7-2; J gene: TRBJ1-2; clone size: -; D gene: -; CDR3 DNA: TGTGCCAGCAGCCCCAGACAGCCGAACTATGGCTACACCTTC; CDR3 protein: CASSPRQPNYGYTF
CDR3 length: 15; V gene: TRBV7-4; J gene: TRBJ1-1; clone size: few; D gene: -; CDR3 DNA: TGTGCCAGCAGCTCGAGAGGGACGACTAACACTGAAGCTTTCTTT; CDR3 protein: CASSSRGTTNTEAFF
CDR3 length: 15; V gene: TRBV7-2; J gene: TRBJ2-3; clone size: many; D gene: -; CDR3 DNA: TGTGCCAGCATGGGTGAGGAGCGGTTTCGAGATACGCAGTATTTT; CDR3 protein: CASMGEERFRDTQYF
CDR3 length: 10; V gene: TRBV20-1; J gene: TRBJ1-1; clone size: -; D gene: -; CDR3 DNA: TGCAGTGTGGAGAGGACTGAAGCTTTCTTT; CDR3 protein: CSVERTEAFF
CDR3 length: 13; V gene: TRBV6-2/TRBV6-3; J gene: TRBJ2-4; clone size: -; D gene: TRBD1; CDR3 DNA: TGTGCCAGCAGCGGGACAGGGACAAACATTCAGTACTTC; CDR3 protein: CASSGTGTNIQYF
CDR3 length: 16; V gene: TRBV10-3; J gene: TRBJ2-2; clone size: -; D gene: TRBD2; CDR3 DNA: TGTGCCATCAAAGGTAGCGGGGGGCCAAACACCGGGGAGCTGTTTTTT; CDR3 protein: CAIKGSGGPNTGELFF
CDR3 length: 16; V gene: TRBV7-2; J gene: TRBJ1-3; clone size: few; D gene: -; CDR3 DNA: TGTGCCAGCAGCTTAGCGTGGGCAGGGTCTGGAAACACCATATATTTT; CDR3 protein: CASSLAWAGSGNTIYF
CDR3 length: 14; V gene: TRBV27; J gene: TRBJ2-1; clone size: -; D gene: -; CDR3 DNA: TGTGCCAGCTCATATACCAGCTCCTACAATGAGCAGTTCTTC; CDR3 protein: CASSYTSSYNEQFF
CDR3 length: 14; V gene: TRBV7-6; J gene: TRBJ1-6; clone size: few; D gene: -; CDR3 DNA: TGTGCCAGCAGCTTAGTCGCGGCAGGGTCACCCCTCCACTTT; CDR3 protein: CASSLVAAGSPLHF
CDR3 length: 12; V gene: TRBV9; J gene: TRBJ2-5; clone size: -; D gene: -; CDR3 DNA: TGTGCCAGCAGCGTGGGGAGCGGTCTCCAGTACTTC; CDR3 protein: CASSVGSGLQYF
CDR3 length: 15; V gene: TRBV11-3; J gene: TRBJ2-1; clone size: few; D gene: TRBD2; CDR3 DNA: TGTGCCAGCAGCTTACCGGGAGGAACGCACAATGAGCAGTTCTTC; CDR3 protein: CASSLPGGTHNEQFF
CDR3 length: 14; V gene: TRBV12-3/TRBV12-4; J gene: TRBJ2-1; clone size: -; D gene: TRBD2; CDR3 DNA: TGTGCCAGCAGCACCGGGGGCGGGAGGACAGAGCAGTTCTTC; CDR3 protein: CASSTGGGRTEQFF
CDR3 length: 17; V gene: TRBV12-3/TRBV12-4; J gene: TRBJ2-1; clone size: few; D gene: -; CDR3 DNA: TGTGCCAGCAGTCACGGTCGGGCCCCGGCGTCCTACAATGAGCAGTTCTTC; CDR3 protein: CASSHGRAPASYNEQFF
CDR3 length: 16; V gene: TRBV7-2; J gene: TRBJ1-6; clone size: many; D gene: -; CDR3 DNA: TGTGCCAGCAGCTTAGAAATGGACATGTACGGCTCACCCCTCCACTTT; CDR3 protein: CASSLEMDMYGSPLHF
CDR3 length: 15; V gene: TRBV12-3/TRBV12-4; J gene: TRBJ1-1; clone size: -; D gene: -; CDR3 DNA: TGTGCCAGCAGTTTATCGAGGGGTTCGAACACTGAAGCTTTCTTT; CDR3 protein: CASSLSRGSNTEAFF
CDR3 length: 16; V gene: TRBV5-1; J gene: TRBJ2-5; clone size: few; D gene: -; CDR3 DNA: TGCGCCAGCAGCTTGGGCACCGGGACGTCCGAAGAGACCCAGTACTTC; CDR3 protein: CASSLGTGTSEETQYF
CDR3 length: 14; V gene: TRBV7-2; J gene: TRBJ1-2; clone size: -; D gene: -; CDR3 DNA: TGTGCCAGCAGCTTACGGGGGGCGCAGGATGGCTACACCTTC; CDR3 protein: CASSLRGAQDGYTF
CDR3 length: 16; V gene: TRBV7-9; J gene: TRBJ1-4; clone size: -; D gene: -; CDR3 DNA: TGTGCCAGCAGCTTACTTTCCGGGACAACTAATGAAAAACTGTTTTTT; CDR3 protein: CASSLLSGTTNEKLFF
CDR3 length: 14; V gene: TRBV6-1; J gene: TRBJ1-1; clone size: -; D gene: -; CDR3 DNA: TGTGCCAGCAGTGAAGCGCCGGACTACACTGAAGCTTTCTTT; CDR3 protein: CASSEAPDYTEAFF
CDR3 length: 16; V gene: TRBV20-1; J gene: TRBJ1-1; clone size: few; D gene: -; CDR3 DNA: TGCAGTGCTGACACCCAGTGGACGGTTGAGAACACTGAAGCTTTCTTT; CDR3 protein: CSADTQWTVENTEAFF
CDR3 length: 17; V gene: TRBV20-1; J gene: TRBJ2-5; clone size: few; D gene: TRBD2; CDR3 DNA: TGCAGTGCTAGAAATCCTCCGACTAGCGGGCCACAAGAGACCCAGTACTTC; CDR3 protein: CSARNPPTSGPQETQYF
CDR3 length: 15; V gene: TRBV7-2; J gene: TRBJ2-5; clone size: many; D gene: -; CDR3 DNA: TGTGCCAGCAGCTTAGATCGGGGGCTGCAAGAGACCCAGTACTTC; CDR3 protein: CASSLDRGLQETQYF
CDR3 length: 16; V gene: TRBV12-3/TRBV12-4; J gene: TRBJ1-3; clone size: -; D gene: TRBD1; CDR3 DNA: TGTGCCAGCAGTTTAGGTGCGGACAGGACTCGAAACACCATATATTTT; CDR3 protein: CASSLGADRTRNTIYF
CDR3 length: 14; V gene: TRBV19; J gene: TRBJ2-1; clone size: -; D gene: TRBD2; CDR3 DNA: TGTGCCAGTAGTTGGGGGAGGGGTCTCAATGAGCAGTTCTTC; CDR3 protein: CASSWGRGLNEQFF
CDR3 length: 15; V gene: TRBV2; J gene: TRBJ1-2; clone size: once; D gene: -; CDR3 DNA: TGTGCCAGCAGTGAAGGTGACAGCCCCTGGTATGGCTACACCTTC; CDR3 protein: CASSEGDSPWYGYTF
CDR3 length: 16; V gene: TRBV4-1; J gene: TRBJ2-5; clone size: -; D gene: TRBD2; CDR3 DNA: TGTGCCAGCAGCCAACTTGGGACTAGCGGGGCCGAGACCCAGTACTTC; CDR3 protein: CASSQLGTSGAETQYF
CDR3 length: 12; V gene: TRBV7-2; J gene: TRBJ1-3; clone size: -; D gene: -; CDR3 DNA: TGTGCCAGCAGCCCCGACGGGGTCACCATATATTTT; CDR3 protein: CASSPDGVTIYF
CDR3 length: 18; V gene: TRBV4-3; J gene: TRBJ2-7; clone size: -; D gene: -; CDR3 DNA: TGCGCCAGCAGCCAAAGGGGAGACAGGTTCCCTTTTTTCCACGAGCAGTACTTC; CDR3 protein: CASSQRGDRFPFFHEQYF
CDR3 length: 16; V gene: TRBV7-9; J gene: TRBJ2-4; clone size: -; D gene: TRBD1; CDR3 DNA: TGTGCCAGCAGCTTAGAGACAGGGGGGAACAAAAACATTCAGTACTTC; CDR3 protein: CASSLETGGNKNIQYF
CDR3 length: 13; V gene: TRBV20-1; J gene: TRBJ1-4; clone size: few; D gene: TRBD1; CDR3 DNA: TGCAGTGCTAGCCGGGACAGTGGCGAAAAACTGTTTTTT; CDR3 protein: CSASRDSGEKLFF
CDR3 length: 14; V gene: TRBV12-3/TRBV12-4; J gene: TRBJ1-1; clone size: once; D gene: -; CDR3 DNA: TGTGCCACATGTCCGTTCCCCGGGAGCACTGAAGCTTTCTTT; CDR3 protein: CATCPFPGSTEAFF
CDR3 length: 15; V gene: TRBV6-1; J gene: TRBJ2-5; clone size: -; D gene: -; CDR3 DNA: TGTGCCAGCAGTGAATCCCAGGGCGAGGTAGAGACCCAGTACTTC; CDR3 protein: CASSESQGEVETQYF
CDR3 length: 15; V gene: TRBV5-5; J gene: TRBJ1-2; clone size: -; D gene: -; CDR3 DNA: TGTGCCAGCAGCAGAGCCCCCCAGGGGTACTATGGCTACACCTTC; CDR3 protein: CASSRAPQGYYGYTF
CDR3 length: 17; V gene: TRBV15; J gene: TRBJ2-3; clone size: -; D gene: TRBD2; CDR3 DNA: TGTGCCACCAGCAGCTTTCGACTAGCGGGGGGTGCAGATACGCAGTATTTT; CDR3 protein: CATSSFRLAGGADTQYF
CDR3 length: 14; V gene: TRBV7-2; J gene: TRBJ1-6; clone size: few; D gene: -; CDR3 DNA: TGTGCCAGCAGCTTTCAGGGTTATAATTCACCCCTCCACTTT; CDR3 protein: CASSFQGYNSPLHF
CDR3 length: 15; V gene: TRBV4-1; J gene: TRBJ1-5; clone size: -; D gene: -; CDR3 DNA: TGTGCCAGCAGCCAAGTGGGTAATCGTAATCAGCCCCAGGATTTT; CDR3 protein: CASSQVGNRNQPQDF
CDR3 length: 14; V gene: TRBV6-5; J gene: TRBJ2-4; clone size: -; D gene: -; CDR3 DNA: TGTGCCAGCAGTTCCCAGGGAGGTAGAAACATTCAGTACTTC; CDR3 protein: CASSSQGGRNIQYF
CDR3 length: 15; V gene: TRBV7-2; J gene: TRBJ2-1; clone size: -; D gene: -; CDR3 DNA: TGTGCCAGCAGCTTAAGTTCCCCCCAGTACAATGAGCAGTTCTTC; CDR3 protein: CASSLSSPQYNEQFF
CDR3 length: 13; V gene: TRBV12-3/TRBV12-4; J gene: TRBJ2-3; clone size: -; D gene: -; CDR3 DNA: TGTGCCAGCAGCCGGGACCGCAGAGATACGCAGTATTTT; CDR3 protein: CASSRDRRDTQYF
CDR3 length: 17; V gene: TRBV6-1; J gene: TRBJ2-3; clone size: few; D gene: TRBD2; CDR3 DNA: TGTGCCAGCTTACCCGGGGGGGTTTTCCCCCGTACAGATACGCAGTATTTT; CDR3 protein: CASLPGGVFPRTDTQYF
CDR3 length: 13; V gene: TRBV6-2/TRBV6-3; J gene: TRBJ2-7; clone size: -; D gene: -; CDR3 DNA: TGTGCCAGCAGCACTGCGGCCGGACTCGAGCAGTACTTC; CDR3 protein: CASSTAAGLEQYF
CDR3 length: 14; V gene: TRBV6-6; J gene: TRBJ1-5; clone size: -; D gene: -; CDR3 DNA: TGTGCCAGCAGTTACGACAGCTACAATCAGCCCCAGCATTTT; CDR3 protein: CASSYDSYNQPQHF
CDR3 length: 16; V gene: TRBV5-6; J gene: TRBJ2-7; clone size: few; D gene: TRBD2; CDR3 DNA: TGTGCCAGCAGCTCACCATTTCGGGAGGGTTTCTACGAGCAGTACTTC; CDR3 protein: CASSSPFREGFYEQYF
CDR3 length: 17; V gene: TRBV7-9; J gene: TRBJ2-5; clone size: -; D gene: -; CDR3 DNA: TGTGCCAGCAGCTTCCCCCAGGACGCAGGGTCCCAAGAGACCCAGTACTTC; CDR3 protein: CASSFPQDAGSQETQYF
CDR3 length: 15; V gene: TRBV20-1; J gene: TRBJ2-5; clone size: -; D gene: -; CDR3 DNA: TGCAGTGCTAGAGCCCCTAGCTTTGGAGGCGAGACCCAGTACTTC; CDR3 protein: CSARAPSFGGETQYF
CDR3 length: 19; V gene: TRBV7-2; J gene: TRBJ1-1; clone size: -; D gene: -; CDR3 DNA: TGTGCCAGCAGCCACCCCGGGGATGCCGGGGAGGGTATGAACACTGAAGCTTTCTTT; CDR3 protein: CASSHPGDAGEGMNTEAFF
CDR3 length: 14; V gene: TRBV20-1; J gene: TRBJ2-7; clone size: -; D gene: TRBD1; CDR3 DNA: TGCAGTGCTAGCCCGTTGGACAGGGCCTACGAGCAGTACTTC; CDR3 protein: CSASPLDRAYEQYF
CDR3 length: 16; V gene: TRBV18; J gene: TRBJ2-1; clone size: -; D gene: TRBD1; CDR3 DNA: TGTGCCAGCTCACCCCCAGGGGGACAGTCCTACAATGAGCAGTTCTTC; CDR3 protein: CASSPPGGQSYNEQFF
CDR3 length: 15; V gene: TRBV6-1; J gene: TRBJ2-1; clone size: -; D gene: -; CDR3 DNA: TGTGCCAGCAGCCGTAGCGTGGTTGCCTACAATGAGCAGTTCTTC; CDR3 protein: CASSRSVVAYNEQFF
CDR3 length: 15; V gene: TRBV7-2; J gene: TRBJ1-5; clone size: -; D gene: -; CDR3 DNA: TGTGCCAGCAGCAGCAGGTTTGGAATGAATCAGCCCCAGCATTTT; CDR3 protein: CASSSRFGMNQPQHF
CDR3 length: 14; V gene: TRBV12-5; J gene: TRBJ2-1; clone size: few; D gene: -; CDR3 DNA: TGTGCTAGTGTAGGGGTAGGCGGGGACAATGAGCAGTTCTTC; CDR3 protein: CASVGVGGDNEQFF
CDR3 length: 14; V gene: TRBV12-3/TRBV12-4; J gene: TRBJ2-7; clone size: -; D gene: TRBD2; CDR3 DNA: TGTGCCAGCAGCATAGCGGGAGGGCCTGGTGAGCAGTACTTC; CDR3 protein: CASSIAGGPGEQYF